Described below is a single T cell receptor beta chain sequence and its context. The sample is drawn from a study of T cell changes during pregnancy in multiple sclerosis. Clones were sequenced by immunoSEQ multiplex PCR, and TCRdb holds only the in-frame ones, with some missing. This table has around 70,000 clones, about 90% appearing once. CDR3 length equals 16 residues. With V trimmed by 2 bases and J by 8 bases, 9 bases remained unmatched. The germline CDR1 and CDR2 sequences are LGHNA and YNFKEQ. This material consisted of peripheral blood, taken in the first trimester of pregnancy. The receptor's source is a female donor in good health, enrolled as a control in a pregnancy study. The V call is TRBV4-2, the J call TRBJ2-1, with TRBD2 matching 10 bases. The CDR3 region has the DNA TGTGCCAGCAGCCAACGGCTAGCGGGAGCCTTCGATGAGCAGTTCTTC. Residues: CASSQRLAGAFDEQFF.